This T cell receptor (beta chain) was sequenced for a study of blood T cells in healthy people across ages. This clonotype occurred many times. The antigen is unknown. Alongside a J-beta primer mix, a sample-barcoded 5' primer served in a second PCR lasting roughly 7 to 11 cycles. Through a template-switch adaptor with 12 random nucleotides, each cDNA molecule received a tag. Each single sample gave us at least 2.5 million CDR3-containing paired-end reads. MiXCR, applied by TCRdb to the 5' RACE reads, yields one record per CDR3 protein. The sample holds 650,000 to 1,000,000 distinct CDR3 sequences, about 36% seen once. CDR1 is DFQATT, CDR2 SNEGSKA, per germline (reference sequence). The length of the CDR3 is 14 residues. Unmatched junction bases numbered 7, after V lost 3 bases and J lost 4 bases. Study outcomes and limitations: It was held that the diversity estimates obtained from one million T cells were underestimates.

The sequencing input was blood. V and J are TRBV20-1 and TRBJ1-2; 8 bases are shared with TRBD1. This receptor was taken from a young man in good health. CDR3 coding DNA: TGCAGTGCTAGTCAGGGGGCGGACGGCTATGGCTACACCTTC. Amino acids: CSASQGADGYGYTF.